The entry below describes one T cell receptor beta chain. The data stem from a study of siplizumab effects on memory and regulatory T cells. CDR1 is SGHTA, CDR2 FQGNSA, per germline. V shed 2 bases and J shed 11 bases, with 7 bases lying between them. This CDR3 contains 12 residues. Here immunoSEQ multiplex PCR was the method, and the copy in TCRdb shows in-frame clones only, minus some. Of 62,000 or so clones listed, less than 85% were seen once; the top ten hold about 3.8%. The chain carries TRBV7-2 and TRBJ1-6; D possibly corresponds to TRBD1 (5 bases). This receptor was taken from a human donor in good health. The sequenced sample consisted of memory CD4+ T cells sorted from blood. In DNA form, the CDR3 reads TGTGCCAGCAGCTTAATGGGGGCACCCCTCCACTTT. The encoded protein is CASSLMGAPLHF. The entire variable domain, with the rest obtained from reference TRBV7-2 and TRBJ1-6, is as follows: GAGVSQSPSNKVTEKGKDVELRCDPISGHTALYWYRQSLGQGLEFLIYFQGNSAPDKSGLPSDRFSAERTGGSVSTLTIQRTQQEDSAVYLCASSLMGAPLHFGNGTRLTVT.